The entry that follows covers one T cell receptor (beta chain) sequence. The antigen remains undetermined. The data were taken from a study of T cells in Graves' hyperthyroidism and ophthalmopathy. Study-level findings and limits: Ophthalmopathy was distinguished from stable hyperthyroidism by 13 V-J signatures. Blood held most thyroid clonotypes expanded above 0.001 frequency.

A sample of blood taken at first hyperthyroidism diagnosis preceded any ophthalmopathy symptoms. TCR beta CDR3 regions were amplified from RNA transcripts. A set of HTBI primers served as the primers for a first-round RT-PCR of the TCR CDR3. TCRdb independently ran MiXCR on the multiplex PCR reads; one entry per CDR3 protein. The sample carries around 260,000 distinct CDR3 sequences, less than 30% recorded once. Input material: blood. This clonotype was obtained from a man aged 35-49 years with Graves' hyperthyroidism that later progressed to Graves' ophthalmopathy.

CDR3 DNA: TGTGCCAGCAGTTACTCGGGAGGGCCAAACGGGGAGCTGTTTTTT. Translated: CASSYSGGPNGELFF. V is TRBV6-5 and J is TRBJ2-2; TRBD2 aligns across 7 bases. The CDR3 is 15 amino acids. The V and J ends lost 0 bases and 7 bases, in that order; junction bases with no gene match: 5. Looked up from germline, CDR1 is MNHEY and CDR2 is SVGAGI.